Here is one T cell receptor (beta chain) with its context. The data derive from a study of blood T cell repertoires in COVID-19. Profiled with immunoSEQ multiplex PCR; TCRdb holds only in-frame clones, not every one. The repertoire holds some 80,000 clones, around 86% seen once, with 4.5% to 6% in the top ten. CDR3 length: 14 amino acids. With 2 bases clipped from V and 10 bases from J, the junction kept 4 bases outside the gene matches. Germline loops: CDR1 SEHNR, CDR2 FQNEAQ (reference sequence). Sequencing input: peripheral blood. J is TRBJ1-6 and V is TRBV7-9; 8 bases are a match to TRBD1. This clonotype was obtained from a man aged 50 to 59 with active or convalescent COVID-19. CDR3 amino acids: CASSLRQGNSPLHF. The CDR3 bases are TGTGCCAGCAGCTTAAGACAGGGGAACTCACCCCTCCACTTT.